This TCR beta chain was profiled in a study of shared clonotypes between healthy human individuals. Whole-study results and caveats: Non-shared clonotypes showed lower generation probabilities than clonotypes common to all four donors.

The CDR3 has 15 amino acids. Trimming left V 2 bases short and J 2 bases short, with 13 bases between. Germline CDR1 is SEHNR and CDR2 is FQNEAQ (reference sequence). Positive CCR7 selection of CD45RO-negative cells yielded the naive CD8 cells, and terminally differentiated effector memory CD45RA+ cells were excluded. Adult donors, all healthy and HIV-negative, had no recent acute infections or vaccinations. Comment on this clone: Its matching antigen is unknown.

Produced via immunoSEQ multiplex PCR; TCRdb's table is partial and in-frame only. The repertoire has about 820,000 clones, roughly 92% of them found once; the top ten carry 20% to 30%. The receptor comes from a man younger than 40 in good health. The chain joins TRBV7-9 to TRBJ2-7; D remains unclear. Sequencing was done on a sample of naive CD8+ T cells sorted from blood. The CDR3, as DNA: TGTGCCAGCAGCTTATTTACAGCTGATACCTACGAGCAGTACTTC. Translated: CASSLFTADTYEQYF.